The 29 T cell receptor beta chains given below trace back to one sample, sequenced in a study of blood T cell repertoires in COVID-19. Using immunoSEQ multiplex PCR, the repertoire was profiled, and TCRdb retains in-frame clones only, with some absent. The sample consists of nearly 45,000 clones, about nine tenths of them appearing once. The sample was peripheral blood. The receptors shown here come from a woman aged 80 or over in a cohort sampled during active or convalescent COVID-19.

This chain uses TRBV9 with TRBJ2-5; 7 bases match TRBD1. J gave up 1 base and V 3 bases, and 3 bases lay outside the gene matches. The CDR3 is 14 amino acids. Germline V gene data show CDR1 as SGDLS and CDR2 as YYNGEE. The CDR3 loop is CASSGGTAQETQYF. In DNA, the CDR3 is TGTGCCAGCAGCGGGGGGACAGCCCAAGAGACCCAGTACTTC. Full variable domain (remainder filled in from reference TRBV9 and TRBJ2-5): DSGVTQTPKHLITATGQRVTLRCSPRSGDLSVYWYQQSLDQGLQFLIQYYNGEERAKGNILERFSAQQFPDLHSELNLSSLELGDSALYFCASSGGTAQETQYFGPGTRLLVL.

The rearrangement uses TRBV3-1 (or the pseudogene TRBV3-2) and TRBJ2-1; D unresolved. CDR1 is LGHDT, CDR2 YNNKEL, per germline (reference sequence). The CDR3 length is 14 residues. The V end lost 1 base, the J end lost 4 bases, and 8 bases lay between the germline ends. The CDR3 region has the DNA TGTGCCAGCAGCCAAGTTTCGGGTTACAATGAGCAGTTCTTC. Amino acid sequence: CASSQVSGYNEQFF.

The CDR3 coding sequence is TGTGCCAGTAGTATTCAACTAGCGGGGGGTACTAGCTCAGATACGCAGTATTTT. Translation gives CASSIQLAGGTSSDTQYF. The chain links TRBV19 to TRBJ2-3; TRBD2 agrees at 12 bases. Germline V lookup: CDR1 LNHDA, CDR2 SQIVND (reference sequence). The CDR3 has 18 residues. With V trimmed by 3 bases and J by 4 bases, 11 bases remained unmatched.

This chain links TRBV28 with TRBJ1-1; 9 bases line up with TRBD1. Losses at the gene ends were 5 bases for V and 13 bases for J; bases not matched to a gene: 11. CDR3 length: 13 amino acids. Germline V gene data show CDR1 as MDHEN and CDR2 as SYDVKM. As DNA, the CDR3 is TGTGCCAGCAGTATAACCGGGACAGGGTCGATTTTCTTT. Its translation is CASSITGTGSIFF.

The chain joins TRBV2 to TRBJ1-1; 10 bases map to TRBD1. The germline V gene encodes CDR1 SNHLY and CDR2 FYNNEI. The CDR3 consists of 15 residues. V dropped 6 bases and J dropped 6; count of bases not matched to a gene: 10. CDR3 residues: CASRPLGQGRAEAFF. DNA of the CDR3: TGTGCCAGCAGGCCCCTGGGACAGGGGAGGGCTGAAGCTTTCTTT. The variable domain in full, with the rest retrieved from reference TRBV2 and TRBJ1-1, is EPEVTQTPSHQVTQMGQEVILRCVPISNHLYFYWYRQILGQKVEFLVSFYNNEISEKSEIFDDQFSVERPDGSNFTLKIRSTKLEDSAMYFCASRPLGQGRAEAFFGQGTRLTVV.

This rearrangement joins TRBV19 to TRBJ1-2; 8 bases map to TRBD1. CDR1 and CDR2 from the germline V gene are LNHDA and SQIVND (reference sequence). The CDR3 totals 15 residues. V lost 5 bases, J lost 4 bases, and 9 bases stayed unmatched. The CDR3 reads CASSRSTGAGYGYTF. CDR3 in DNA: TGTGCCAGTAGTCGATCGACAGGGGCGGGCTATGGCTACACCTTC.

The gene calls are TRBV6-5 and TRBJ1-2; D is unclear. Germline V gene lookup returns CDR1 MNHEY and CDR2 SVGAGI. This CDR3 has 14 amino acids. With 2 bases removed from V and 4 bases from J, the gap between germline ends came to 11 bases. The CDR3 nucleotides are TGTGCCAGCAGTTACGCAGAAACTACCTATGGCTACACCTTC. This translates into CASSYAETTYGYTF.

This clone has only a few counts. V gene TRBV3-1 (or the pseudogene TRBV3-2) combines with J gene TRBJ1-2; D is perhaps TRBD1 (5 bases). Per germline, CDR1 LGHDT and CDR2 YNNKEL (reference sequence). The ends were cut back, 4 bases at V and 5 bases at J, with 11 bases in the middle. This CDR3 has 13 residues. CDR3 bases: TGTGCCAGCAGCCCCGGGGGGGAGTATGGCTACACCTTC. This gives the protein CASSPGGEYGYTF.

The chain employs TRBV5-1 and TRBJ2-5, with 11 bases aligning to TRBD2. CDR3 length equals 15 residues. Unmatched junction bases numbered 3, after V lost 1 base and J lost 4 bases. Germline values: CDR1 SGHRS, CDR2 YFSETQ. In DNA form, the CDR3 reads TGCGCCAGCAGCTTGCAAGGACTAGCGGGAGAGACCCAGTACTTC. Encoded protein: CASSLQGLAGETQYF.

This clone was seen a handful of times. The chain is built from TRBV13 and TRBJ2-5, with TRBD2 identical over 12 bases. The CDR3 covers 15 residues. Unmatched junction bases numbered 2, after V lost 4 bases and J lost 2 bases. Germline loops: CDR1 PRHDT, CDR2 FYEKMQ (reference sequence). CDR3 sequence: CASSSGLAGQETQYF. In DNA, the CDR3 is TGTGCCAGCAGCTCCGGACTAGCGGGACAAGAGACCCAGTACTTC.

J is TRBJ1-2 and V is TRBV7-2; D is undetermined. The V gene's germline CDR1 is SGHTA and CDR2 FQGNSA. This CDR3 is 15 amino acids long. The V end was cut by 4 bases, the J end by 0 bases, with 12 bases between. This CDR3 is CASSSPAVANYGYTF. The CDR3 DNA is TGTGCCAGCAGCTCCCCGGCGGTAGCTAACTATGGCTACACCTTC.

J is TRBJ1-2 and V is TRBV6-6; 7 nucleotides match TRBD1. V dropped 8 bases and J dropped 7; count of bases not matched to a gene: 7. Looked up from germline, CDR1 is MNHNY and CDR2 is SVGAGI (reference sequence). The CDR3 loop spans 12 amino acids. The CDR3 protein is CASRRGQGGYTF. CDR3 DNA: TGTGCCAGCCGGAGGGGGCAGGGTGGCTACACCTTC.

The chain links TRBV7-9 to TRBJ1-3, with no clear D. Trimming removed 6 bases at V and 0 bases at J, with 18 bases between. CDR1 SEHNR and CDR2 FQNEAQ come from the germline V gene (reference sequence). The CDR3 consists of 17 residues. In DNA form, the CDR3 reads TGTGCCAGCAGTACCTCCGGAGGGCTTATCTCTGGAAACACCATATATTTT. Amino acid sequence: CASSTSGGLISGNTIYF.

This clone was recorded a few times. This chain uses TRBV24-1 with TRBJ2-3; TRBD1 agrees at 7 bases. Looked up from germline, CDR1 is KGHDR and CDR2 is SFDVKD. The V gene end was trimmed by 3 bases and the J gene end by 2 bases; junction bases not matched to a gene: 4. The CDR3 extends over 15 amino acids. This CDR3 is CATSDPGQYTDTQYF. The CDR3 DNA reads as TGTGCCACCAGTGATCCGGGACAGTACACAGATACGCAGTATTTT.

The chain is built from TRBV29-1 and TRBJ1-5; D call uncertain. The CDR3 length is 14 residues. Germline CDR1 reads SQVTM; CDR2 reads ANQGSEA. The V end lost 5 bases, the J end lost 4 bases, and 15 bases lay between the germline ends. As DNA, the CDR3 is TGCAGCGTTCAGGTGGGGAGTGTGAATCAGCCCCAGCATTTT. Translation: CSVQVGSVNQPQHF.

The gene calls are TRBV5-4 and TRBJ2-7; a weak D match, TRBD2 (6 bases). V lost 4 bases and J lost 4, with 18 bases in between. Germline values: CDR1 SGHNT, CDR2 YYREEE (reference sequence). The CDR3 has 15 residues. DNA for the CDR3: TGTGCCAGCAGCGGCGGGGCAGGTATATTTTACGAGCAGTACTTC. It is translated as CASSGGAGIFYEQYF.

The sample holds a few counts of this clone. The chain recombines TRBV4-2 with TRBJ2-7; TRBD1 agrees at 9 bases. The V gene's germline CDR1 is LGHNA and CDR2 YNFKEQ. Germline trimming cut 4 bases from V and 0 bases from J; bases unmatched to any gene: 7. The CDR3 extends over 16 amino acids. The CDR3 here is CASSRPGTGTSYEQYF. DNA of the CDR3: TGTGCCAGCAGCCGTCCCGGGACAGGGACCTCCTACGAGCAGTACTTC.

J is TRBJ2-7 and V is TRBV4-3, with D possibly TRBD2 on 7 matching bases. Looked up from germline, CDR1 is LGHNA and CDR2 is YSLEER. The CDR3 runs 17 residues. With 0 bases removed from V and 3 bases from J, the gap between germline ends came to 18 bases. This CDR3 is CASSQDIKRGGNYEQYF. The DNA of the CDR3 is TGCGCCAGCAGCCAAGATATCAAAAGGGGGGGGAACTACGAGCAGTACTTC.

The V and J genes are TRBV5-1 and TRBJ2-7, with 9 bases that match TRBD1. This CDR3 spans 14 amino acids. V dropped 4 bases and J dropped 3; count of bases not matched to a gene: 5. The germline V gene encodes CDR1 SGHRS and CDR2 YFSETQ. In DNA, the CDR3 is TGCGCCAGCAGCCCCCCGGGACAGGGCTACGAGCAGTACTTC. Its protein is CASSPPGQGYEQYF. The full variable domain, its missing parts supplied by reference TRBV5-1 and TRBJ2-7, is KAGVTQTPRYLIKTRGQQVTLSCSPISGHRSVSWYQQTPGQGLQFLFEYFSETQRNKGNFPGRFSGRQFSNSRSEMNVSTLELGDSALYLCASSPPGQGYEQYFGPGTRLTVT.

The rearrangement links TRBV27 to TRBJ2-1; 9 bases are shared with TRBD1. The V gene's germline CDR1 is MNHEY and CDR2 SMNVEV (reference sequence). This CDR3 comprises 14 residues. The V gene end was trimmed by 6 bases and the J gene end by 7 bases; junction bases not matched to a gene: 7. In DNA, the CDR3 is TGTGCCAGCAGAACAGGGGGCGTCTTGAATGAGCAGTTCTTC. The encoded protein is CASRTGGVLNEQFF.

The chain has TRBV9 and TRBJ1-1; D gene unclear. CDR3 size: 15 residues. Germline V gene data show CDR1 as SGDLS and CDR2 as YYNGEE. Trimming left V 3 bases short and J 3 bases short, with 15 bases between. The CDR3 nucleotides are TGTGCCAGCAGCGCCCGACTCACTTTGGACACTGAAGCTTTCTTT. Translation gives CASSARLTLDTEAFF.

This chain links TRBV10-3 with TRBJ1-1; 10 bases agree with TRBD1. CDR3 size: 13 residues. Per the germline V gene, CDR1 is ENHRY and CDR2 is SYGVKD. V gave up 8 bases and J gave up 4 bases; unmatched junction bases: 4. This CDR3 is CAIWTGGGTEAFF. The CDR3 nucleotides read TGTGCCATCTGGACAGGGGGGGGCACTGAAGCTTTCTTT.

This clone was detected only once. The chain employs TRBV5-1 and TRBJ2-3, with 10 bases fitting TRBD2. This CDR3 has 16 residues. Trimming cost V 5 bases and J 2 bases; bases outside gene matches: 8. From germline, CDR1 is SGHRS and CDR2 YFSETQ. The CDR3 DNA reads TGCGCCAGCAGACCCGGGACTAGCGAGGTCACAGATACGCAGTATTTT. Residues: CASRPGTSEVTDTQYF.

The rearrangement links TRBV2 to TRBJ2-1, with 9 bases fitting TRBD2. CDR3 size: 15 residues. J gave up 10 bases and V 7 bases, and 14 bases lay outside the gene matches. Germline V gene lookup returns CDR1 SNHLY and CDR2 FYNNEI. CDR3 in amino acids: CASTVAGAGLMEQFF. The CDR3 DNA sequence: TGTGCCAGCACGGTAGCGGGAGCGGGGCTTATGGAGCAGTTCTTC.

The CDR3 sequence is CASSLAPGGPGNTIYF. The CDR3, as DNA: TGTGCCAGCAGCTTAGCGCCGGGGGGTCCTGGAAACACCATATATTTT. The chain links TRBV7-6 to TRBJ1-3, with a tentative D call TRBD1 (5 bases). Germline loops: CDR1 SGHVS, CDR2 FNYEAQ. V dropped 0 bases and J dropped 2 bases, with 11 bases sitting between them. There are 16 residues in the CDR3.

V is TRBV5-6 and J is TRBJ2-5; D is perhaps TRBD2 (6 bases). This CDR3 comprises 13 residues. Germline V CDR1 and CDR2: SGHDT, YYEEEE. The V and J ends lost 1 base and 5 bases respectively, with 9 bases between them. The chain's CDR3 is CASSLLAGETQYF. The DNA for the CDR3 is TGTGCCAGCAGCTTGTTGGCGGGGGAGACCCAGTACTTC.

The chain links TRBV3-1 (or the pseudogene TRBV3-2) to TRBJ1-6; a weak D match, TRBD1 (5 bases). Germline loops: CDR1 LGHDT, CDR2 YNNKEL (reference sequence). This CDR3 comprises 16 residues. Between the trimmed V and J ends, which lost 0 bases and 5 bases, there was a span of 11 bases. The CDR3 region has the DNA TGTGCCAGCAGCCAAGATCAGGGCAGGGATAATTCACCCCTCCACTTT. As protein: CASSQDQGRDNSPLHF.

The chain couples TRBV7-2 to TRBJ1-5; TRBD1 might be the D (5 bases). The V and J ends lost 5 bases and 1 base respectively, with 9 bases between them. Germline lookup yields CDR1 SGHTA and CDR2 FQGNSA. This CDR3 is built from 14 residues. CDR3 loop: CASSPQGSNQPQHF. The CDR3 DNA follows: TGTGCCAGCAGCCCTCAGGGAAGCAATCAGCCCCAGCATTTT. Full variable domain (outside the CDR3, taken from reference TRBV7-2 and TRBJ1-5): GAGVSQSPSNKVTEKGKDVELRCDPISGHTALYWYRQSLGQGLEFLIYFQGNSAPDKSGLPSDRFSAERTGGSVSTLTIQRTQQEDSAVYLCASSPQGSNQPQHFGDGTRLSIL.

The chain links TRBV6-1 to TRBJ1-6; 11 bases map to TRBD1. Germline loops: CDR1 MNHNS, CDR2 SASEGT. The CDR3 totals 17 residues. With V trimmed by 4 bases and J by 3 bases, 5 bases remained unmatched. The CDR3 loop reads CASSGPDRGLYNSPLHF. In DNA, the CDR3 is TGTGCCAGCAGTGGCCCGGACAGGGGGCTCTATAATTCACCCCTCCACTTT.